The rows below give T cell receptor beta chains drawn from one sample of a study of cytotoxic CD8 clonotypes in ibrutinib-treated CLL. Assay used: immunoSEQ multiplex PCR; TCRdb lists only in-frame clones, some missing. The table includes some 160,000 clones, roughly 86% detected once. Here the sequenced sample was PBMCs, taken after 12 months of ibrutinib treatment. Receptor source: a human donor with chronic lymphocytic leukemia. CDR3s include the opening cysteine and the closing phenylalanine or tryptophan. Each record gives: V gene, D gene, J gene, clone size, CDR3 protein, CDR3 DNA. A D gene is named only where the DNA matches it firmly. Clone size is given for some rows only: seen once, a few or many times, or a class if the clone is expanded.

TRBV4-3,-,TRBJ2-7,-,CASSQELGYEQYF,TGCGCCAGCAGCCAAGAATTAGGGTACGAGCAGTACTTC
TRBV11-1,-,TRBJ2-1,-,CASSLPAANGPPGFEQFF,TGTGCCAGCAGCCTACCTGCCGCGAACGGCCCCCCGGGTTTTGAGCAGTTCTTC
TRBV29-1,TRBD2,TRBJ2-3,-,CSAKTSSAPYTQYF,TGCAGCGCAAAGACTAGCTCGGCTCCCTATACGCAGTATTTT
TRBV5-4,-,TRBJ1-2,-,CASSLAGTSGPTF,TGTGCCAGCAGCTTGGCCGGGACGAGCGGTCCCACCTTC
TRBV7-3,-,TRBJ2-2,few,CASSLENTGELFF,TGTGCCAGCAGTTTGGAGAACACCGGGGAGCTGTTTTTT
TRBV5-1,TRBD1,TRBJ2-2,once,CASSPWTGGESGELFF,TGCGCCAGCAGCCCCTGGACAGGGGGGGAATCCGGGGAGCTGTTTTTT
TRBV5-1,-,TRBJ1-1,-,CASSLNVGETEAFF,TGCGCCAGCAGCTTGAACGTCGGAGAGACTGAAGCTTTCTTT
TRBV29-1,-,TRBJ1-3,-,CSVEDRERGGNTIYF,TGCAGCGTTGAAGATCGAGAAAGGGGGGGAAACACCATATATTTT
TRBV18,-,TRBJ1-2,-,CASSPSSGSSAPYGYTF,TGTGCCAGCTCACCATCTTCAGGGTCCTCGGCCCCCTATGGCTACACCTTC
TRBV6-4,-,TRBJ2-2,-,CASSDSSSQAGGTGELFF,TGTGCCAGCAGTGACTCTAGTAGTCAGGCCGGGGGCACCGGGGAGCTGTTTTTT
TRBV6-6,TRBD1,TRBJ1-2,-,CASSYPDRVGYTF,TGTGCCAGCAGTTACCCGGACAGGGTCGGCTACACCTTC
TRBV27,TRBD2,TRBJ2-1,-,CASRTPISGRAYNEQFF,TGTGCCAGCAGGACACCGATTAGCGGGAGGGCCTACAATGAGCAGTTCTTC
TRBV6-1,TRBD2,TRBJ2-2,-,CASSESGLAGGRNTGELFF,TGTGCCAGCAGTGAATCGGGACTAGCGGGGGGCCGAAACACCGGGGAGCTGTTTTTT
TRBV7-8,-,TRBJ1-3,-,CASRPGTGPGNTIYF,TGTGCCAGCAGGCCGGGAACAGGACCTGGAAACACCATATATTTT
TRBV2,TRBD1,TRBJ1-2,few,CASGQGGLRSYGYTF,TGTGCCAGCGGACAGGGCGGATTGAGAAGCTATGGCTACACCTTC
TRBV7-3,-,TRBJ2-1,-,CASSLRQSSYNEQFF,TGTGCCAGCAGCTTAAGGCAGAGCTCCTACAATGAGCAGTTCTTC
TRBV5-1,TRBD1,TRBJ1-2,-,CASSLAGSTGDGYTF,TGCGCCAGCAGCTTGGCCGGATCTACAGGGGACGGCTACACCTTC